Listed here are 18 T cell receptor beta chains from one sample, sequenced in a study of blood T cell repertoires in COVID-19. The data were produced by immunoSEQ multiplex PCR, yet TCRdb's version contains in-frame clones alone and is incomplete. Of around 250,000 clones in the sample, 90% to 95% were seen once. The sequenced sample was PBMCs or T cells enriched from blood (not recorded which). These receptors came from a human donor in a cohort exposed to, infected with or recovered from COVID-19 (not recorded which). The donor label of this sample is uncertain.

The chain couples TRBV24-1 to TRBJ2-1; 12 bases match TRBD2. Germline V gives CDR1 KGHDR, CDR2 SFDVKD. Unmatched junction bases numbered 7, after V lost 4 bases and J lost 7 bases. This CDR3 contains 16 residues. The CDR3 loop is CATSDSSGGALNEQFF. Written as DNA, the CDR3 is TGTGCCACCAGTGACTCTAGCGGGGGGGCGTTAAATGAGCAGTTCTTC.

With respect to this clone: The same CDR3 can be traced to other DNA sequences in this sample. The V gene is TRBV12-3 or TRBV12-4, the J gene TRBJ2-5; 9 nucleotides line up with TRBD2. Losses at the gene ends were 6 bases for V and 9 bases for J; bases not matched to a gene: 8. The CDR3 contains 13 residues. The CDR3 spells CASSPSGARAQYF. The DNA for the CDR3 is TGTGCCAGCAGCCCTAGCGGGGCCAGGGCCCAGTACTTC.

V usage is TRBV19 and J usage is TRBJ1-2; 7 positions agree with TRBD1. This CDR3 is built from 12 residues. From germline, CDR1 is LNHDA and CDR2 SQIVND (reference sequence). With 3 bases clipped from V and 10 bases from J, the junction kept 5 bases outside the gene matches. The CDR3 bases are TGTGCCAGTAGTATGGCAGGGGGTGACTACACCTTC. Amino acids: CASSMAGGDYTF.

This sequence joins TRBV11-2 and TRBJ2-7, with D maybe TRBD1 (6 bases). CDR3 length equals 14 residues. The V end was cut by 4 bases, the J end by 2 bases, with 12 bases between. Germline loops: CDR1 SGHAT, CDR2 FQNNGV. The chain's CDR3 is CASSSRTAAYEQYF. CDR3 nucleotide sequence: TGTGCCAGCAGCTCTAGGACAGCCGCCTACGAGCAGTACTTC.

The chain couples TRBV6-4 to TRBJ2-1, with 11 bases lining up with TRBD2. V dropped 6 bases and J dropped 3; count of bases not matched to a gene: 4. CDR1 MRHNA and CDR2 SNTAGT come from the germline V gene. This CDR3 spans 15 amino acids. CDR3 loop: CASSVSGGVYNEQFF. As DNA, the CDR3 is TGTGCCAGCAGCGTTAGCGGGGGGGTCTACAATGAGCAGTTCTTC.

The chain carries TRBV7-8 and TRBJ1-4; 9 bases map to TRBD1. Trimming removed 5 bases from V and 8 bases from J; junction bases left unmatched: 9. This CDR3 is built from 15 residues. The germline CDR1 and CDR2 sequences are SGHVS and FQNEAQ. CDR3 sequence: CASSLLTGGGEKLFF. As DNA, the CDR3 is TGTGCCAGCAGCCTGCTGACAGGGGGTGGCGAAAAACTGTTTTTT.

This chain uses TRBV11-2 with TRBJ2-5, with TRBD1 matching over 7 bases. V lost 5 bases to trimming and J lost 1 base; unmatched junction nucleotides: 7. CDR3 length: 15 amino acids. Per the germline V gene, CDR1 is SGHAT and CDR2 is FQNNGV. CDR3 sequence reads: CASSPGGTLQETQYF. In nucleotides, the CDR3 is TGTGCCAGCAGCCCAGGGGGAACACTCCAAGAGACCCAGTACTTC.

The chain employs TRBV12-3 or TRBV12-4 and TRBJ2-1; D unresolved. Deletions cut 5 bases from V and 9 bases from J, with 14 bases between. The CDR3 consists of 13 residues. Here the CDR3 DNA reads TGTGCCAGCAGTCCCGCGACCCGCGGTGAGCAGTTCTTC. Protein product: CASSPATRGEQFF.

V and J are TRBV5-4 and TRBJ1-2, with D perhaps matching TRBD1 (6 bases). CDR1 and CDR2 (germline): SGHNT, YYREEE (reference sequence). V gave up 7 bases and J gave up 7 bases, with 20 bases separating them. This CDR3 spans 14 amino acids. CDR3 bases: TGTGCCAGCGGAAGAACGGGACAAACTTCTGGCTACACCTTC. This encodes CASGRTGQTSGYTF.

This clone occurred a few times. The rearrangement joins TRBV10-3 to TRBJ2-1; TRBD2 matches 9 bases. V lost 4 bases and J lost 0; bases outside the gene matches: 16. CDR3 length: 20 amino acids. CDR1 ENHRY and CDR2 SYGVKD come from the germline V gene. The CDR3 sequence is CAISATFLAGYEGSYNEQFF. The CDR3 nucleotides read TGTGCCATCAGTGCAACTTTCCTAGCGGGGTATGAAGGCTCCTACAATGAGCAGTTCTTC.

This clone was seen just once. This sequence joins TRBV7-9 and TRBJ2-7; 7 bases are shared with TRBD1. The CDR3 runs 15 residues. Germline V gives CDR1 SEHNR, CDR2 FQNEAQ (reference sequence). The V gene end was trimmed by 5 bases and the J gene end by 2 bases; junction bases not matched to a gene: 9. CDR3 sequence reads: CASSPGQRKTYEQYF. The CDR3 nucleotides are TGTGCCAGCAGCCCGGGACAGCGGAAAACCTACGAGCAGTACTTC. The full variable domain, with the rest looked up from reference TRBV7-9 and TRBJ2-7, is DTGVSQNPRHKITKRGQNVTFRCDPISEHNRLYWYRQTLGQGPEFLTYFQNEAQLEKSRLLSDRFSAERPKGSFSTLEIQRTEQGDSAMYLCASSPGQRKTYEQYFGPGTRLTVT.

The chain recombines TRBV19 with TRBJ1-1, with TRBD1 matching over 7 bases. CDR1 and CDR2 from the germline V gene are LNHDA and SQIVND (reference sequence). The V and J ends lost 4 bases and 11 bases, in that order; junction bases with no gene match: 7. This CDR3 comprises 12 residues. The CDR3 sequence is CASSKQTGSAFF. The CDR3 DNA sequence: TGTGCCAGTAGTAAACAGACAGGGTCGGCTTTCTTT. Full variable domain (outside the CDR3, taken from reference TRBV19 and TRBJ1-1): DGGITQSPKYLFRKEGQNVTLSCEQNLNHDAMYWYRQDPGQGLRLIYYSQIVNDFQKGDIAEGYSVSREKKESFPLTVTSAQKNPTAFYLCASSKQTGSAFFGQGTRLTVV.

The chain links TRBV2 to TRBJ1-6; D possibly corresponds to TRBD1 (5 bases). CDR1 is SNHLY, CDR2 FYNNEI, per germline. The CDR3 sequence is 14 residues long. The germline V and J ends were trimmed by 4 bases and 18 bases, with 22 bases remaining between them. The CDR3 nucleotides read TGTGCCAGCAGTGCCGAGGGACGGGGAGGAGGACACCACTTT. It codes for CASSAEGRGGGHHF.

The rearrangement uses TRBV7-2 and TRBJ2-5; the match to TRBD1 covers 8 bases. The CDR3 length is 15 residues. Germline CDR1 is SGHTA and CDR2 is FQGNSA. V lost 1 base to trimming and J lost 5 bases; unmatched junction nucleotides: 6. The CDR3 nucleotides read TGTGCCAGCAGCTTAGATGGGACAGGAATGGAGACCCAGTACTTC. Protein: CASSLDGTGMETQYF. Variable domain in full (rest from reference TRBV7-2 and TRBJ2-5): GAGVSQSPSNKVTEKGKDVELRCDPISGHTALYWYRQSLGQGLEFLIYFQGNSAPDKSGLPSDRFSAERTGGSVSTLTIQRTQQEDSAVYLCASSLDGTGMETQYFGPGTRLLVL.

The chain recombines TRBV5-4 with TRBJ2-3; possibly TRBD2 for D (6 bases). The V end lost 3 bases, the J end lost 2 bases, and 7 bases lay between the germline ends. The CDR3 spans 13 residues. CDR1 and CDR2 from the germline V gene are SGHNT and YYREEE (reference sequence). The CDR3 loop reads CASSSSATDTQYF. The CDR3 coding sequence is TGTGCCAGCAGCTCTAGCGCCACAGATACGCAGTATTTT.

The chain has TRBV3-1 (or the pseudogene TRBV3-2) and TRBJ2-1, with D uncertain. V was clipped by 1 base and J by 0 bases, with 13 bases between them. The germline V gene has CDR1 LGHDT and CDR2 YNNKEL (reference sequence). The CDR3 is made up of 17 amino acids. This chain's CDR3 is CASSQAWAIDSYNEQFF. CDR3 coding DNA: TGTGCCAGCAGCCAAGCCTGGGCGATCGACTCCTACAATGAGCAGTTCTTC.

This clone was counted a single time. The gene calls are TRBV7-3 and TRBJ2-2; weak D call: TRBD1 (6 bases). CDR3 size: 14 residues. With 2 bases removed from V and 8 bases from J, the gap between germline ends came to 12 bases. CDR1 is SGHTA, CDR2 FQGTGA, per germline. The CDR3 nucleotides read TGTGCCAGCAGCTTAGACAGGATCAGGGGGGAGCTGTTTTTT. Its translation: CASSLDRIRGELFF.

The chain joins TRBV5-1 to TRBJ1-2, with D possibly TRBD1 on 5 matching bases. The ends were cut back, 3 bases at V and 3 bases at J, with 9 bases in the middle. The CDR3 extends over 13 amino acids. CDR1 and CDR2 from the germline V gene are SGHRS and YFSETQ. In DNA form, the CDR3 reads TGCGCCAGCAGCTCGTCGGGGGACTATGGCTACACCTTC. The encoded protein is CASSSSGDYGYTF.